Following are 8 T cell receptor beta chains from one sample sequenced in a study of shared clonotypes between healthy human individuals. The assay was immunoSEQ multiplex PCR, and TCRdb's table has in-frame clones only and misses some. The table shows about 2.3 million clones, with 80% to 95% occurring only once. Sequences were obtained from naive CD4+ T cells from PBMCs. Subset reported: CD45RA+ positively selected. These TCRs come from a man between 18 and 35 years old in good health. Some clones in this sample may be carry-over from other donors' samples.

This chain links TRBV28 with TRBJ2-7, with 9 positions matching TRBD1. The CDR3 is 16 residues long. V was pared by 3 bases and J by 1 base, with 7 bases of the junction left unmatched. In germline, CDR1 is MDHEN, CDR2 SYDVKM. The CDR3 region has the DNA TGTGCCAGCAGTTTTGGGGACAGGGTTTCGTCCTACGAGCAGTACTTC. Protein sequence: CASSFGDRVSSYEQYF.

The gene calls are TRBV25-1 and TRBJ2-1; D is tentatively TRBD1 or TRBD2 (5 bases each). CDR1 and CDR2 from the germline V gene are MGHDK and SYGVNS. The CDR3 totals 15 residues. Trimming removed 6 bases at V and 8 bases at J, with 20 bases between. The CDR3 DNA reads as TGTGCCAGCAGCAAATCTCCGGGACGATGGGATGAGCAGTTCTTC. The encoded protein is CASSKSPGRWDEQFF.

This chain links TRBV6-5 with TRBJ1-1, with D unresolved. V was shortened by 7 bases and J by 3 bases, with 15 bases between the two germline ends. Germline V lookup: CDR1 MNHEY, CDR2 SVGAGI. The CDR3 sequence is 14 residues long. The CDR3 region has the DNA TGTGCCAGCACTCACAGTGGGCGGGACACTGAAGCTTTCTTT. Protein: CASTHSGRDTEAFF.

Comments on this clone: The same CDR3 arises from other DNA sequences in this sample as well. The chain carries TRBV7-2 and TRBJ2-3; D is unclear. CDR1 is SGHTA, CDR2 FQGNSA, per germline. The germline V and J ends were trimmed by 1 base and 2 bases, with 4 bases remaining between them. The CDR3 runs to 13 residues. The CDR3 DNA follows: TGTGCCAGCAGCTTAGGTTTCACAGATACGCAGTATTTT. The encoded protein is CASSLGFTDTQYF.

This clone has a single count. The chain couples TRBV6-1 to TRBJ1-1; D is unresolved. The CDR3 sequence is 14 residues long. The germline V gene encodes CDR1 MNHNS and CDR2 SASEGT. V lost 7 bases and J lost 1, with 13 bases in between. CDR3 protein: CASIRRDANTEAFF. The CDR3 nucleotides are TGTGCCAGCATCCGACGGGATGCGAACACTGAAGCTTTCTTT.

This chain uses TRBV5-1 with TRBJ1-2; 8 bases agree with TRBD1. The germline gives CDR1 SGHRS, CDR2 YFSETQ. The V segment lost 0 bases and the J segment 6 bases; nucleotides outside the gene matches: 7. This CDR3 contains 15 residues. The CDR3 nucleotides read TGCGCCAGCAGCTTGGATCCCGGGACAGGTGATGGCTACACCTTC. This sequence encodes CASSLDPGTGDGYTF.

In its sample, this clone was seen once. This sample also contains other DNA sequences that code for the same CDR3. The genes are TRBV18 and TRBJ2-3, with 12 bases fitting TRBD2. The V segment lost 6 bases and the J segment 3 bases; nucleotides outside the gene matches: 4. The CDR3 loop spans 15 amino acids. Germline V gene data show CDR1 as KGHSH and CDR2 as LQKENI. CDR3 protein: CASSSGLAGTDTQYF. CDR3 nucleotides: TGTGCCAGCTCCTCCGGACTAGCGGGGACAGATACGCAGTATTTT.

This clone has only one observation. The chain has TRBV7-9 and TRBJ2-3; 10 bases map to TRBD1. CDR1 is SEHNR and CDR2 is FQNEAQ in the germline V gene (reference sequence). CDR3 length: 18 residues. V was clipped by 2 bases and J by 5 bases; unmatched bases: 13. Written as DNA, the CDR3 is TGTGCCAGCAGCTTATCTCCCCTGTGGACAGGGGGTAAAGATACGCAGTATTTT. This translates into CASSLSPLWTGGKDTQYF.